The T cell receptor beta chain described here comes from a study of cytomegalovirus exposure and HLA in healthy donors (dated by TCRdb to 2015 to 2018). In terms of the full investigation: The 666 repertoires of the first cohort and the roughly 110 validation repertoires were produced on the same platform, according to a later analysis. Besides the first cohort of hundreds of subjects, a separate validation cohort made up of roughly 130 different subjects was used. The study was designed to test whether signatures of past pathogen exposure could be identified by cataloging public T cell receptors. High-throughput TCR immunosequencing, statistical association of individual TCRs with disease status, and machine learning were combined to predict cytomegalovirus infection status.

The library relied on the immunoSEQ multiplex PCR assay. Processing in the source paper ran as follows. A statistical classification framework was built for diagnosing cytomegalovirus status from the catalog of TCR beta chain sequences. The table comes from immuneACCESS by way of TCRdb, which keeps in-frame sequences with V and J called. Part of the clones is missing from these tables; in studies checked, under half for an unresolved V gene and the rest for unknown reasons. V, J and clone size are those of that table, while D and trimming were read from the DNA. The sample has about 78,000 clones on record, less than 96% of them singletons. 1.6% of the sample is in the top ten clones. The donors belonged to the validation cohort of under 150 subjects, which was separate from the roughly 670-subject first cohort. There are 12 amino acids in the CDR3, from cysteine to phenylalanine inclusive. Of all the DNA, just the CDR3 is kept, 36 bases in frame from base 1. Via the germline V gene (reference sequence), CDR1 is MNHEY and CDR2 SMNVEV. Ends trimmed: V by 6 bases, J by 10 bases; bases unmatched to a gene: 5.

Of note for this clone: Its antigen is still unknown. Qualities for individual bases were not recorded, and no much larger clone is one base off.

Points the paper makes about the study in general: The classifier was reported to diagnose cytomegalovirus status with high specificity and sensitivity in both the original cohort and the validation cohort. A total of around 150 TCR beta chains were listed by the study as associated with cytomegalovirus. In vitro tests confirmed that a few of the cytomegalovirus-associated TCR beta chains recognize cytomegalovirus antigens. All 120 or so repertoires were used to score co-occurrence in the validation cohort in a later analysis, because that analysis had no HLA typing for the cohort. Subsequent analysis determined that TCRs grouped into clusters in the first cohort also showed a tendency toward co-occurrence across the roughly 110 validation repertoires, and about 93% of cluster scores exceeded 0. The authors suggested that the approach could potentially be extended to other disease states and immunological phenotypes. While some public TCRs were present in many individuals, most TCR sequences turned up only very rarely across donors.

The V and J genes are TRBV27 and TRBJ1-1, with 10 bases matching TRBD1. The TCR originated in a man younger than 30 in good health and CMV-seropositive. The sample comprised PBMCs. The nucleotides read TGTGCCAGCAGGACAGGGGGCTCGGGAGCTTTCTTT. Its translation reads: CASRTGGSGAFF.